The 25 T cell receptor beta chains below all came from one sample that was sequenced in a study of blood T cell repertoires in COVID-19. Clones were sequenced by immunoSEQ multiplex PCR, and TCRdb holds only the in-frame ones, with some missing. This table holds 120,000 to 150,000 clones, 84% found once. Input material: PBMCs or T cells enriched from blood (not recorded which). All receptors come from a woman aged 45-65 years who had been exposed to COVID-19.

As regards this clone: This CDR3 is also generated by other DNA sequences in the sample. CDR3 protein: CASSLGGGTNTGELFF. In nucleotides, the CDR3 is TGTGCCAGCAGCTTAGGCGGGGGAACAAACACCGGGGAGCTGTTTTTT. The chain has TRBV7-2 and TRBJ2-2; 7 bases align to TRBD2. Germline CDR1 SGHTA, CDR2 FQGNSA. The CDR3 extends over 16 amino acids. Trimming removed 1 base from V and 2 bases from J; junction bases left unmatched: 4. Drawing the rest from reference TRBV7-2 and TRBJ2-2, the complete variable domain is GAGVSQSPSNKVTEKGKDVELRCDPISGHTALYWYRQSLGQGLEFLIYFQGNSAPDKSGLPSDRFSAERTGGSVSTLTIQRTQQEDSAVYLCASSLGGGTNTGELFFGEGSRLTVL.

The chain is built from TRBV6-2 or TRBV6-3 and TRBJ2-1; tentatively, D is TRBD1 (6 bases). CDR1 is MNHEY and CDR2 is SVGEGT in the germline V gene. V lost 5 bases, J lost 9 bases, and 23 bases lay in between. The CDR3 is 16 residues long. The CDR3 DNA reads TGTGCCAGCAGTCCCGCCGAGGGGGTAGTTTACGGTGAGCAGTTCTTC. Translating it yields CASSPAEGVVYGEQFF.

This clone has only a few counts. This rearrangement joins TRBV19 to TRBJ2-7; 11 bases line up with TRBD1. Germline loops: CDR1 LNHDA, CDR2 SQIVND (reference sequence). The CDR3 loop spans 15 amino acids. Losses at the gene ends were 8 bases for V and 3 bases for J; bases not matched to a gene: 9. CDR3: CASSKDRGRFYEQYF. The CDR3 bases are TGTGCCAGTTCGAAGGACAGGGGGCGATTCTACGAGCAGTACTTC.

The chain is built from TRBV19 and TRBJ2-1, with TRBD2 matching over 8 bases. After removal of 0 bases from V and 6 bases from J, the junction contained 16 bases not matched to a gene. This CDR3 contains 19 residues. Germline CDR1 reads LNHDA; CDR2 reads SQIVND (reference sequence). CDR3 coding DNA: TGTGCCAGTAGTATAGATCTCTTTTCTCCGGGACTAGGGTTCAATGAGCAGTTCTTC. Amino acids: CASSIDLFSPGLGFNEQFF.

The CDR3 here is CASSQTVPHNEQFF. CDR3 sequence (DNA): TGTGCCAGTAGTCAAACTGTCCCCCACAATGAGCAGTTCTTC. The V gene is TRBV19, the J gene TRBJ2-1; D uncertain. CDR3 length: 14 residues. Between the trimmed V and J ends, which lost 5 bases and 5 bases, there was a span of 13 bases. CDR1 and CDR2 from the germline V gene are LNHDA and SQIVND (reference sequence).

The chain combines TRBV4-3 with TRBJ2-1; D is perhaps TRBD2 (7 bases). The ends were cut back, 0 bases at V and 1 base at J, with 16 bases in the middle. Germline V gene sequence: CDR1 LGHNA, CDR2 YSLEER. The CDR3 sequence is 18 residues long. CDR3 residues: CASSQDSRGASSYNEQFF. The CDR3 region has the DNA TGCGCCAGCAGCCAAGACTCTCGGGGGGCCTCATCCTACAATGAGCAGTTCTTC.

The chain links TRBV6-5 to TRBJ2-7; 7 bases match TRBD2. Germline values: CDR1 MNHEY, CDR2 SVGAGI. The J segment lost 4 bases and the V segment lost 6 bases, leaving 12 bases of the junction unmatched. CDR3 size: 15 residues. CDR3 protein: CASRPHWTRTYEQYF. CDR3 DNA sequence: TGTGCCAGCAGGCCCCACTGGACTAGGACGTACGAGCAGTACTTC.

The chain recombines TRBV25-1 with TRBJ1-2; D unresolved. This CDR3 region has 12 residues. Germline V gene lookup returns CDR1 MGHDK and CDR2 SYGVNS. V was shortened by 2 bases and J by 8 bases, with 9 bases between the two germline ends. The CDR3: CASSEPHRGYTF. The CDR3 nucleotides are TGTGCCAGCAGTGAACCCCATCGGGGCTACACCTTC.

The chain uses TRBV19 and TRBJ1-5; D unclear. The V end lost 3 bases, the J end lost 5 bases, and 11 bases lay between the germline ends. Germline V gives CDR1 LNHDA, CDR2 SQIVND (reference sequence). There are 14 residues in the CDR3. The CDR3 bases are TGTGCCAGTAGTATGAATCAGGTGGATCAGCCCCAGCATTTT. It encodes CASSMNQVDQPQHF.

The chain recombines TRBV27 with TRBJ2-7, with no clear D. The V gene lost 4 bases and the J gene lost 0 bases, with 7 bases spanning the gap. CDR1 and CDR2 from the germline V gene are MNHEY and SMNVEV (reference sequence). This CDR3 comprises 13 residues. CDR3 nucleotides: TGTGCCAGCAGTTCCCCCCTCTCCTACGAGCAGTACTTC. Translating gives CASSSPLSYEQYF.

Regarding this clone: Other nucleotide sequences from this sample produce the same CDR3. This rearrangement joins TRBV6-5 to TRBJ1-2; D is ambiguous. Germline lookup yields CDR1 MNHEY and CDR2 SVGAGI. Between the trimmed V and J ends, which lost 6 bases and 4 bases, there was a span of 12 bases. The CDR3 is 13 amino acids. The CDR3 coding sequence is TGTGCCAGCAGCAGACGGACTTTCTATGGCTACACCTTC. This translates into CASSRRTFYGYTF.

The chain combines TRBV12-3 or TRBV12-4 with TRBJ2-5; 10 bases are a match to TRBD2. CDR3 length: 13 amino acids. J lost 10 bases, V lost 3 bases, and 5 bases had no gene match. CDR3 sequence (DNA): TGTGCCAGCAGTTTGGCTAGCGGGAGTATCCAGTACTTC. Translated: CASSLASGSIQYF.

The J gene is TRBJ2-5, the V gene TRBV5-4, with D unclear. The CDR3 sequence is 13 residues long. Germline loops: CDR1 SGHNT, CDR2 YYREEE (reference sequence). V lost 4 bases, J lost 5 bases, and 12 bases lay in between. CDR3 sequence (DNA): TGTGCCAGCAGCCCACCCAATGCGGAGACCCAGTACTTC. Translated, it gives CASSPPNAETQYF.

The chain recombines TRBV12-3 or TRBV12-4 with TRBJ2-1; D call uncertain. This CDR3 has 12 amino acids. The V end lost 7 bases, the J end lost 6 bases, and 10 bases lay between the germline ends. The CDR3 DNA reads as TGTGCCAGCACCCTTCTAGGCAATGAGCAGTTCTTC. Protein sequence: CASTLLGNEQFF.

This clone was seen more than once but under ten times. This CDR3 is CASSLATGELFF. The CDR3 DNA sequence: TGTGCCAGCAGCTTGGCCACCGGGGAGCTGTTTTTT. The rearrangement links TRBV7-9 to TRBJ2-2; D ambiguous. From germline, CDR1 is SEHNR and CDR2 FQNEAQ (reference sequence). The CDR3 has 12 amino acids. Between the trimmed V and J ends, which lost 3 bases and 4 bases, there was a span of 3 bases.

The sample holds a few counts of this clone. The chain recombines TRBV11-2 with TRBJ2-5, with no clear D. CDR3 length equals 13 residues. The germline gives CDR1 SGHAT, CDR2 FQNNGV. The V end lost 1 base, the J end lost 4 bases, and 7 bases lay between the germline ends. DNA of the CDR3: TGTGCCAGCAGCTTAGTCGGTGGAGAGACCCAGTACTTC. Its translation is CASSLVGGETQYF.

V and J are TRBV27 and TRBJ2-5, with 7 bases identical to TRBD1. Losses at the gene ends were 5 bases for V and 1 base for J; bases not matched to a gene: 13. This CDR3 region has 17 residues. CDR1 and CDR2 from the germline V gene are MNHEY and SMNVEV (reference sequence). The CDR3 region has the DNA TGTGCCAGCAGTAGGATTACAGGGGCGAGGCTCCAAGAGACCCAGTACTTC. This codes for CASSRITGARLQETQYF.

The chain has TRBV5-1 and TRBJ1-1; 8 nucleotides agree with TRBD1. The CDR3 loop spans 15 amino acids. After removal of 5 bases from V and 1 base from J, the junction contained 7 bases not matched to a gene. The germline gives CDR1 SGHRS, CDR2 YFSETQ. The CDR3 bases are TGCGCCAGCAGGGGACAGGTTTTGGGGAACACTGAAGCTTTCTTT. As protein: CASRGQVLGNTEAFF.

This clone was observed a handful of times. The rearrangement uses TRBV19 and TRBJ2-1; TRBD2 matches at 9 bases. The J segment lost 0 bases and the V segment lost 9 bases, leaving 6 bases of the junction unmatched. CDR1 is LNHDA and CDR2 is SQIVND in the germline V gene (reference sequence). This CDR3 is built from 15 residues. CDR3 sequence reads: CASRLSGSSYNEQFF. The CDR3 DNA reads as TGTGCCAGCAGGCTTAGCGGGAGCTCCTACAATGAGCAGTTCTTC.

J is TRBJ1-1 and V is TRBV4-3; the D gene is possibly TRBD1 (5 bases). The length of the CDR3 is 13 residues. Trimming took off 1 base at V and 10 bases at J, with 13 bases between the two ends. The germline V gene has CDR1 LGHNA and CDR2 YSLEER. CDR3 residues: CASSQGVGGGAFF. As DNA, the CDR3 is TGCGCCAGCAGCCAAGGAGTGGGGGGGGGAGCTTTCTTT.

The rearrangement links TRBV6-2 or TRBV6-3 to TRBJ2-1, with 13 bases lining up with TRBD2. The CDR3 is made up of 16 amino acids. Germline V gene sequence: CDR1 MNHEY, CDR2 SVGEGT. After removal of 6 bases from V and 7 bases from J, the junction contained 9 bases not matched to a gene. The CDR3 is CASSPRGLAGVNEQFF. CDR3 sequence (DNA): TGTGCCAGCAGCCCCCGCGGACTAGCGGGAGTTAATGAGCAGTTCTTC.

This clone was counted a single time. The J gene is TRBJ1-1, the V gene TRBV5-1; D perhaps matches TRBD1 (6 bases). The CDR3 sequence is 14 residues long. The V end was cut by 2 bases, the J end by 3 bases, with 11 bases between. The germline gives CDR1 SGHRS, CDR2 YFSETQ. In DNA form, the CDR3 reads TGCGCCAGCAGCTTATACAGGGCCGACACTGAAGCTTTCTTT. Encoded protein: CASSLYRADTEAFF.

The CDR3 here is CASSLGPPTGRPGNTIYF. The CDR3 nucleotides read TGTGCCAGCAGCTTGGGCCCCCCGACAGGGCGTCCCGGAAACACCATATATTTT. The chain joins TRBV5-4 to TRBJ1-3; 7 bases are shared with TRBD1. The CDR3 consists of 18 residues. Germline CDR1 reads SGHNT; CDR2 reads YYREEE (reference sequence). The trim removed 0 bases at V and 4 bases at J, leaving 13 bases unmatched.

This chain connects TRBV10-3 to TRBJ1-4; D is undetermined. Germline CDR1 is ENHRY and CDR2 is SYGVKD. The length of the CDR3 is 13 residues. Deletions cut 7 bases from V and 3 bases from J, with 9 bases between. CDR3 nucleotide sequence: TGTGCCATCACGAGGGCGGCTAATGAAAAACTGTTTTTT. It translates to CAITRAANEKLFF.

The rearrangement uses TRBV12-3 or TRBV12-4 and TRBJ1-6; tentatively, D is TRBD1 (5 bases). The V gene lost 8 bases and the J gene lost 14 bases, with 13 bases spanning the gap. There are 11 residues in the CDR3. The DNA of the CDR3 is TGTGCCAGCGGACCAGGGTCGACCCTCCACTTT. It encodes CASGPGSTLHF.